This T cell receptor (beta chain) is drawn from a study of a mutant IDH1 vaccine in newly diagnosed glioma. The overall study: Sex distribution of treated patients was around 62% male and approximately 38% female; mean age was roughly 37 years. Regarding the study as a whole: Immune responses induced by the vaccine were seen in 93.3% of patients, spanning multiple MHC alleles.

The CDR3 sequence is 13 residues long. Trimming removed 1 base at V and 5 bases at J, with 8 bases between. Germline loops: CDR1 SGHDN, CDR2 FVKESK. TCRdb's copy holds only in-frame clones and misses some; the assay was immunoSEQ multiplex PCR. The sample consists of around 15,000 clones, approximately 80% of them appearing once. Documented time point: baseline, week 1 (first vaccination visit). The treatment was: pre-vaccination baseline after standard-of-care therapy. Donors had new WHO grade 3 or 4 IDH1-mutant, ATRX-lost astrocytomas. On this clone itself: Its antigen remains unknown.

The TCR sequence derives from a man aged 35-49 years with glioma. The specimen was PBMCs, collected from a glioma patient treated with radiotherapy, temozolomide or both. The chain joins TRBV14 to TRBJ2-5; D is ambiguous. The CDR3 here is CASSQGGWETQYF. The CDR3 region has the DNA TGTGCCAGCAGCCAAGGAGGCTGGGAGACCCAGTACTTC.